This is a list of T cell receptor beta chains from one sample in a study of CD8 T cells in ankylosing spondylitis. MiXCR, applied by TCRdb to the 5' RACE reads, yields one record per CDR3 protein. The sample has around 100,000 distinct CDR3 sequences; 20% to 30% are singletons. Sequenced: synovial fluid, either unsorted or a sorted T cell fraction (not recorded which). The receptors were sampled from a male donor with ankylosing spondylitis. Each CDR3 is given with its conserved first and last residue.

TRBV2	CASRDFEPYEQYF
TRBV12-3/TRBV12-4	CASSFGTGGLLSQYF
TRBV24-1	CATSDFGGHGYTF
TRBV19	CASSIHPNPGDTQYF
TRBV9	CASSAGLQGSKQQSEQFF
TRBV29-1	CSVDGRRETQYF
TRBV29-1	CSVEGARTQYF
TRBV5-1	CASSSTVQGGSPYEQYF
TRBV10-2	CAGRGGAELDEQFF
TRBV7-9	CASSLMQGDYNEQFF
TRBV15	CATSRARTGGEKLFF
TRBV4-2	CASSPLGDSSYNEQFF
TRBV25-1	CASSGPGTANTGELFF
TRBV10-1	CASGSGANVLTF
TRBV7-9	CASSATGAETQYF
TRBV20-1	CSAIIFTQGRAEAFF
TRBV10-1	CASSGQSSGNTIYF
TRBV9	CASSVGGLVGEEQFF
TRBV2	CASRGTSAAYNEQFF